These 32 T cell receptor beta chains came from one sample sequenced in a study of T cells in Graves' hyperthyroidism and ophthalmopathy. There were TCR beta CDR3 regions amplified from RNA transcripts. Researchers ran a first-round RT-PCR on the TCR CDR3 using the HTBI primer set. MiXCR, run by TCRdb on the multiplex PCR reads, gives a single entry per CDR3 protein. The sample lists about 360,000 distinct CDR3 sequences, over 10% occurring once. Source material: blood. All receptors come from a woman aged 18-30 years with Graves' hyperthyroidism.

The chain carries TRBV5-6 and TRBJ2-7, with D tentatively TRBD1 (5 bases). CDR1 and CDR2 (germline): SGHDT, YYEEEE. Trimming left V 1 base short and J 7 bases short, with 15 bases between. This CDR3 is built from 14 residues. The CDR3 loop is CASSLWQGLFEQYF. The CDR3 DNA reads TGTGCCAGCAGCTTGTGGCAGGGCCTCTTTGAGCAGTACTTC. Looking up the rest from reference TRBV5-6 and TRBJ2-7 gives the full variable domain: DAGVTQSPTHLIKTRGQQVTLRCSPKSGHDTVSWYQQALGQGPQFIFQYYEEEERQRGNFPDRFSGHQFPNYSSELNVNALLLGDSALYLCASSLWQGLFEQYFGPGTRLTVT.

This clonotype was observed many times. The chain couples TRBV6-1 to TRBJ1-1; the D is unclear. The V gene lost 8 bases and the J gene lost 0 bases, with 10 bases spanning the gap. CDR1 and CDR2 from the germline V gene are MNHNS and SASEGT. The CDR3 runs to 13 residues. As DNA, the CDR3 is TGTGCCAGCGGGGAACTCATGAACACTGAAGCTTTCTTT. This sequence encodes CASGELMNTEAFF.

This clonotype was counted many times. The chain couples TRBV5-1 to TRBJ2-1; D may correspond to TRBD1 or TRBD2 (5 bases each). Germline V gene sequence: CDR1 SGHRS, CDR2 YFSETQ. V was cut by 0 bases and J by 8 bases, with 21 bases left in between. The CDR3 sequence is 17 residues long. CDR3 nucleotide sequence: TGCGCCAGCAGCTTGGGAGCCGGGACCCAATCCCACGATGAGCAGTTCTTC. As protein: CASSLGAGTQSHDEQFF.

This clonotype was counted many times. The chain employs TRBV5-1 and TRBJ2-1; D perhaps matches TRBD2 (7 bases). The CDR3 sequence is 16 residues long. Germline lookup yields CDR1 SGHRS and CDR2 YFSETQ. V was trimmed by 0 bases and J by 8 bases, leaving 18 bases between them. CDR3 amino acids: CASSLDGGGRGDEQFF. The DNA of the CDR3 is TGCGCCAGCAGCTTGGATGGCGGGGGCCGAGGTGATGAGCAGTTCTTC.

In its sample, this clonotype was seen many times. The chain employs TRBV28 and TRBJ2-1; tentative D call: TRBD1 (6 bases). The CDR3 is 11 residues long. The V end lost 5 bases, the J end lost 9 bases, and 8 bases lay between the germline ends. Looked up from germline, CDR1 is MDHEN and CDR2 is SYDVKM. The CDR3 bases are TGTGCCAGCAGTCAGGGGAGTGAGCAGTTCTTC. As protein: CASSQGSEQFF.

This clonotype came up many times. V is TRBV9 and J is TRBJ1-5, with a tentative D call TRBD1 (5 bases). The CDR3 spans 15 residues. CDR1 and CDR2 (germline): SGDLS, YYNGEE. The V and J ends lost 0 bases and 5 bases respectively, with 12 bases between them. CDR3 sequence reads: CASSVGRDRDQPQHF. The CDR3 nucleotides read TGTGCCAGCAGCGTAGGCAGGGATAGAGATCAGCCCCAGCATTTT.

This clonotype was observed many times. DNA for the CDR3: TGTGCCACCGACAGGATTTATGGCTACACCTTC. Translation: CATDRIYGYTF. J is TRBJ1-2 and V is TRBV6-1; tentatively, D is TRBD1 (6 bases). In germline, CDR1 is MNHNS, CDR2 SASEGT. This CDR3 is 11 amino acids long. V was trimmed by 10 bases and J by 5 bases, leaving 11 bases between them.

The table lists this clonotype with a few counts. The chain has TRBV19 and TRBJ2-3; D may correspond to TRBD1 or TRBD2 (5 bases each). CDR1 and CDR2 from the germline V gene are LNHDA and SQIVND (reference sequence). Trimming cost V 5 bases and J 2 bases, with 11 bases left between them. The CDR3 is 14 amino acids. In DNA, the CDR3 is TGTGCCAGTAGTTCGGGACCTACCACAGATACGCAGTATTTT. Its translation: CASSSGPTTDTQYF.

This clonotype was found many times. CDR3 amino acids: CSGNGREAFF. CDR3 nucleotides: TGCAGCGGAAACGGACGTGAAGCTTTCTTT. The chain is built from TRBV29-1 and TRBJ1-1; D gene ambiguous. This CDR3 has 10 amino acids. V lost 7 bases to trimming and J lost 7 bases, with 10 bases between them. The V gene's germline CDR1 is SQVTM and CDR2 ANQGSEA.

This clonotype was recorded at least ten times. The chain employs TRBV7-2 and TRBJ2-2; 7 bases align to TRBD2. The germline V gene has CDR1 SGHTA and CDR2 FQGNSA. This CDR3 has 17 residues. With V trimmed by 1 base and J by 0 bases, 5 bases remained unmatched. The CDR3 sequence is CASSLVLAGTNTGELFF. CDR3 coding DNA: TGTGCCAGCAGCTTAGTATTAGCGGGTACGAACACCGGGGAGCTGTTTTTT.

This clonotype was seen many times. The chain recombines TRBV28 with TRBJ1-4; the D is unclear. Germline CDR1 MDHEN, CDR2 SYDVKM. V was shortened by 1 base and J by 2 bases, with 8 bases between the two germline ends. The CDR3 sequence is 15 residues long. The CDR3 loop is CASSLSGFTNEKLFF. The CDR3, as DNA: TGTGCCAGCAGTTTATCGGGGTTTACTAATGAAAAACTGTTTTTT.

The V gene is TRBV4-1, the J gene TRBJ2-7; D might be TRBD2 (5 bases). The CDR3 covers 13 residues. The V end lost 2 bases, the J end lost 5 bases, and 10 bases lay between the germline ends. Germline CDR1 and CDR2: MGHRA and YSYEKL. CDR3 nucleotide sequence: TGCGCCAGCAGCCAAAGAGGGTACAACGAGCAGTACTTC. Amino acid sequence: CASSQRGYNEQYF.

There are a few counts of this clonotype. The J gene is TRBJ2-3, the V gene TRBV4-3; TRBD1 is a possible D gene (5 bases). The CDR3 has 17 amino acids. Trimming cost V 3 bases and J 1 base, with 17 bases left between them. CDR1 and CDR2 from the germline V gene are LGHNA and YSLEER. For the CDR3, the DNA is TGCGCCAGCAGCCATGATCAGGGATTATTGGGCACAGATACGCAGTATTTT. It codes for CASSHDQGLLGTDTQYF.

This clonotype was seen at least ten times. CDR3 DNA: TGTGCCAGCAGTCCTACAGGGGGCGAGGGACAGCCCCAGCATTTT. It is translated as CASSPTGGEGQPQHF. The chain uses TRBV28 and TRBJ1-5; 9 bases align to TRBD1. J lost 7 bases, V lost 5 bases, and 9 bases had no gene match. From germline, CDR1 is MDHEN and CDR2 SYDVKM. CDR3 length: 15 amino acids. Combining the CDR3 with reference TRBV28 and TRBJ1-5 gives the whole variable domain DVKVTQSSRYLVKRTGEKVFLECVQDMDHENMFWYRQDPGLGLRLIYFSYDVKMKEKGDIPEGYSVSREKKERFSLILESASTNQTSMYLCASSPTGGEGQPQHFGDGTRLSIL.

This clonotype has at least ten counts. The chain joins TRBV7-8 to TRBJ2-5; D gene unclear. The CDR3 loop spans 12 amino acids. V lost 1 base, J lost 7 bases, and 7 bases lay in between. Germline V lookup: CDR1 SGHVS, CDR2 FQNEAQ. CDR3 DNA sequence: TGTGCCAGCAGCTTAGAATCTGGGACCCAGTACTTC. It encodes CASSLESGTQYF.

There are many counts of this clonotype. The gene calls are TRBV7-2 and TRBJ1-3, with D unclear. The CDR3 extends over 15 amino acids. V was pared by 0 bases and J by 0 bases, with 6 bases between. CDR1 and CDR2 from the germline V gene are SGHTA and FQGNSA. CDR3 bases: TGTGCCAGCAGCTTAGCCCTGTACTCTGGAAACACCATATATTTT. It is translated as CASSLALYSGNTIYF.

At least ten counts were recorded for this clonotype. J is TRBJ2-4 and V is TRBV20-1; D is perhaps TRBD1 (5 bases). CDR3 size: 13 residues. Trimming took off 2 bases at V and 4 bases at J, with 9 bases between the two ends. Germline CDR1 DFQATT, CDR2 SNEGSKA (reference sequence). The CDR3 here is CSARSRVKNIQYF. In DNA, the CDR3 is TGCAGTGCTAGAAGCAGGGTGAAAAACATTCAGTACTTC.

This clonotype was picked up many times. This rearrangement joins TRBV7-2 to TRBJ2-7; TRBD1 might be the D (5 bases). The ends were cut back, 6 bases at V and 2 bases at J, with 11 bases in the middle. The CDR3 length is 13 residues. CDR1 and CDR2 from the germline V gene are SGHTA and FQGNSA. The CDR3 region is CASRLTGTYEQYF. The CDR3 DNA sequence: TGTGCCAGCAGACTTACAGGTACCTACGAGCAGTACTTC.

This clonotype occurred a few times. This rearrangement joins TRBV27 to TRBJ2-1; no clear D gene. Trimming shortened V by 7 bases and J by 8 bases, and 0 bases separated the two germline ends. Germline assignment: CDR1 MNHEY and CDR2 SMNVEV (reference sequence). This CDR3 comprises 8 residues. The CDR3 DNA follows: TGTGCCAGCAATGAGCAGTTCTTC. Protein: CASNEQFF.

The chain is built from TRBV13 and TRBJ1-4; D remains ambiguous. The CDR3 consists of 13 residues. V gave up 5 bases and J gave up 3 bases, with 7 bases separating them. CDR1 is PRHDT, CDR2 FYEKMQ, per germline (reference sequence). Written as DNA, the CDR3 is TGTGCCAGCAGCATCGGGCCTAATGAAAAACTGTTTTTT. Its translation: CASSIGPNEKLFF. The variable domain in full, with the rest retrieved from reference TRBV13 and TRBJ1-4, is AAGVIQSPRHLIKEKRETATLKCYPIPRHDTVYWYQQGPGQDPQFLISFYEKMQSDKGSIPDRFSAQQFSDYHSELNMSSLELGDSALYFCASSIGPNEKLFFGSGTQLSVL.

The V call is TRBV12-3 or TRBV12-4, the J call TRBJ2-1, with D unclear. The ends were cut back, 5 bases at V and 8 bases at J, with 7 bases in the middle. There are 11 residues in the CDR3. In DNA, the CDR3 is TGTGCCAGCAGTGCCCAACATGAGCAGTTCTTC. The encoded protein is CASSAQHEQFF.

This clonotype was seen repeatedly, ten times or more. CDR3 sequence reads: CASSPLRQVGYTGELFF. CDR3 DNA sequence: TGTGCCAGCAGCCCTCTTCGGCAGGTCGGATACACCGGGGAGCTGTTTTTT. The V call is TRBV7-6, the J call TRBJ2-2; D is unclear. The CDR3 runs 17 residues. CDR1 is SGHVS, CDR2 FNYEAQ, per germline. The V gene lost 5 bases and the J gene lost 3 bases, with 19 bases spanning the gap.

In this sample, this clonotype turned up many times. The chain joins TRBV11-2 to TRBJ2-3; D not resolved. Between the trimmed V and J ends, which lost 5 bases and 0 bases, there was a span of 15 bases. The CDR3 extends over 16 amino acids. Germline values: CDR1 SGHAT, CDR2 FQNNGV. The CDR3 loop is CASSPNGPTSTDTQYF. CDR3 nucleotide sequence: TGTGCCAGCAGCCCTAACGGCCCGACAAGCACAGATACGCAGTATTTT.

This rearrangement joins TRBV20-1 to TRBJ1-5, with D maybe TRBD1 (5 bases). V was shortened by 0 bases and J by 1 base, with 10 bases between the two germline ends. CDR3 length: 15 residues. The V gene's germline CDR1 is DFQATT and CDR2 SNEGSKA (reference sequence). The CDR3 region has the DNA TGCAGTGCTAGAGATTATCGGGACAGCAATCAGCCCCAGCATTTT. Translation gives CSARDYRDSNQPQHF.

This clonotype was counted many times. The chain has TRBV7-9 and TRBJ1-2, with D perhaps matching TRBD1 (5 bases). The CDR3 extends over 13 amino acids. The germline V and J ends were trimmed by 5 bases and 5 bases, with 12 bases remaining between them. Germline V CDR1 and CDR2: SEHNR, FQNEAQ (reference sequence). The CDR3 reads CASSRDGIYGYTF. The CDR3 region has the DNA TGTGCCAGCAGCCGGGACGGGATATATGGCTACACCTTC.

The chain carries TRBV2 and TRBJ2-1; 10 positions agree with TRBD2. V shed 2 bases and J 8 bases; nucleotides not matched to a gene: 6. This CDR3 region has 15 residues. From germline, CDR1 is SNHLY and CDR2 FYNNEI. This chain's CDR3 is CASSEISGRTDEQFF. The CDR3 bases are TGTGCCAGCAGTGAAATTAGCGGGAGGACGGATGAGCAGTTCTTC.

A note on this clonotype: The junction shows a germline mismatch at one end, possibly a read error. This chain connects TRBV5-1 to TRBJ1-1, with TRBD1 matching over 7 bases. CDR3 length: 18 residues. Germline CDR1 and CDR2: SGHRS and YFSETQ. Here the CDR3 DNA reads TGTGCCAGCAGCCACCCTCCCCTCGGGGGACAGCTGAACACTGAAGCTTTCTTT. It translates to CASSHPPLGGQLNTEAFF.

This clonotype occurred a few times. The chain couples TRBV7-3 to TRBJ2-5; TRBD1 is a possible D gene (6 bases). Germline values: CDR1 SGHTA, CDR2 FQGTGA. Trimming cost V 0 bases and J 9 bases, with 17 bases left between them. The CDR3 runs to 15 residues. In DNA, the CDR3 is TGTGCCAGCAGCTTAACAGGGACACCAGAGGGGGCCCAGTACTTC. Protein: CASSLTGTPEGAQYF.

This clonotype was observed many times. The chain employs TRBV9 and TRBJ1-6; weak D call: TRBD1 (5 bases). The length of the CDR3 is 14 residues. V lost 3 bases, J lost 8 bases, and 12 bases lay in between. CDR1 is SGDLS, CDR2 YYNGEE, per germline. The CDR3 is CASSAIGADSPLHF. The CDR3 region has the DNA TGTGCCAGCAGCGCGATAGGGGCTGATTCACCCCTCCACTTT.

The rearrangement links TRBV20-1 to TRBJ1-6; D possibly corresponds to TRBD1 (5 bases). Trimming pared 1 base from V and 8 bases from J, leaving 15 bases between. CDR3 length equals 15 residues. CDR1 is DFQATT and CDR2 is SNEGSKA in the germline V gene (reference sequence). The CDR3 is CSARAHRMVDSPLHF. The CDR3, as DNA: TGCAGTGCTAGAGCGCACAGGATGGTGGATTCACCCCTCCACTTT.

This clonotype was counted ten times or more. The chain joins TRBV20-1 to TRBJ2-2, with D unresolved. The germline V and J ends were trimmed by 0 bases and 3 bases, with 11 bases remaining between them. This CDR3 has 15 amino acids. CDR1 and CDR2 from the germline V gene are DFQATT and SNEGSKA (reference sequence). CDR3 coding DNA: TGCAGTGCTAGAGATTTTCTGGGCGACACCGGGGAGCTGTTTTTT. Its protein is CSARDFLGDTGELFF.

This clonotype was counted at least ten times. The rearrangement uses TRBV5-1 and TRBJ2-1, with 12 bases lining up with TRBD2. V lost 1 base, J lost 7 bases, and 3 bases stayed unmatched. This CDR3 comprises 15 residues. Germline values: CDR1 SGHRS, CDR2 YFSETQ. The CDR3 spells CASSLSTSGRNEQFF. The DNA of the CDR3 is TGCGCCAGCAGCTTGAGTACTAGCGGGAGGAATGAGCAGTTCTTC.